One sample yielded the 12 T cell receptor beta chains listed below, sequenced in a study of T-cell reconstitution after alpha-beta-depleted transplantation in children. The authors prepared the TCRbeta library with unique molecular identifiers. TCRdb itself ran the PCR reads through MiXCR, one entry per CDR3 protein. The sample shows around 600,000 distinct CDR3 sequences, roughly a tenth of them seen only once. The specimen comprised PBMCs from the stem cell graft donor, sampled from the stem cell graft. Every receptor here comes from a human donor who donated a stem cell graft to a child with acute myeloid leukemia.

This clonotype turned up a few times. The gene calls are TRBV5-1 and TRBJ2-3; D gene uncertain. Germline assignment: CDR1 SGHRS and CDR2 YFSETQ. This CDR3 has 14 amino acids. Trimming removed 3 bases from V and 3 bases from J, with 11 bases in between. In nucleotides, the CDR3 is TGCGCCAGCAGCTACCCATACGGGACAGATACGCAGTATTTT. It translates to CASSYPYGTDTQYF.

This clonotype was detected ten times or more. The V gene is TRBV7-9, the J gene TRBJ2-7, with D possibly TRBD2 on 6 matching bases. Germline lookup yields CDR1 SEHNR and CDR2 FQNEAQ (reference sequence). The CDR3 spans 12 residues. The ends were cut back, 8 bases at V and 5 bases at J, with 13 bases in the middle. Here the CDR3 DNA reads TGTGCCAGCTTGGGGGACTCGGACGAGCAGTACTTC. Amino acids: CASLGDSDEQYF.

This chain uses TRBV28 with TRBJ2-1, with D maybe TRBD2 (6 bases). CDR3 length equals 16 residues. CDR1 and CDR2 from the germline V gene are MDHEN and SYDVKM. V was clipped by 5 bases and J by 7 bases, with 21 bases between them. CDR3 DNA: TGTGCCAGCAGTCCTCCGGGACTCCTCCAGGGAAATGAGCAGTTCTTC. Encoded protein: CASSPPGLLQGNEQFF.

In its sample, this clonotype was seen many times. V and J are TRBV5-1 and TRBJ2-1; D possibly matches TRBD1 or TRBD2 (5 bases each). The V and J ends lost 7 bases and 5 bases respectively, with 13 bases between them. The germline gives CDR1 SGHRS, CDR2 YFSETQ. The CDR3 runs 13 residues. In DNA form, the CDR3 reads TGCGCCAGCTCCTCGGGACCTAACAATGAGCAGTTCTTC. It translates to CASSSGPNNEQFF.

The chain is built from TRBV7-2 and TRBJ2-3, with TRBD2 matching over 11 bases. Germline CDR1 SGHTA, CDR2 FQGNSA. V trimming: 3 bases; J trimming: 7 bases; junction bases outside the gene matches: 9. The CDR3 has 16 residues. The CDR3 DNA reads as TGTGCCAGCAGCTTGGACACTAGCGGGAGAATAAATACGCAGTATTTT. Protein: CASSLDTSGRINTQYF.

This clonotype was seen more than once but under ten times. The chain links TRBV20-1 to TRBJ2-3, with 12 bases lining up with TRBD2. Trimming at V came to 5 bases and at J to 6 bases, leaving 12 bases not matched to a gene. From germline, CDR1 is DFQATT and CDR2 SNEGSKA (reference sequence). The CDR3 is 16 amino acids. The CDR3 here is CSASSGLAGGMDTQYF. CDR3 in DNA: TGCAGTGCTTCCTCTGGGCTAGCGGGAGGGATGGATACGCAGTATTTT.

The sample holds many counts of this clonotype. The CDR3 DNA reads as TGTGCCAGCAGTACCATCCAGGGGGGTCAGCCCCAGCATTTT. Translating gives CASSTIQGGQPQHF. The chain couples TRBV6-2 or TRBV6-3 to TRBJ1-5, with 7 nucleotides matching TRBD1. Germline V gene sequence: CDR1 MNHEY, CDR2 SVGEGT. V trimming: 5 bases; J trimming: 6 bases; junction bases outside the gene matches: 7. This CDR3 has 14 amino acids.

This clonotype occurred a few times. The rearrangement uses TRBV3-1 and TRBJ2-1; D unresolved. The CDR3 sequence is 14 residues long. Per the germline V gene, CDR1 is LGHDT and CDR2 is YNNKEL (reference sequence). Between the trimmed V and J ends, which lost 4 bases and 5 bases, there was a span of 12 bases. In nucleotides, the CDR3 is TGTGCCAGCAGCCTAGGACGGTCAAACAATGAGCAGTTCTTC. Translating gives CASSLGRSNNEQFF.

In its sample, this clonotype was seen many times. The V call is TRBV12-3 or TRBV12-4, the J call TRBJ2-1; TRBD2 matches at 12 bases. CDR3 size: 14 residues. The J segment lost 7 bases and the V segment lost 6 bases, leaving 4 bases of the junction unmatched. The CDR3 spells CASSSSGRANEQFF. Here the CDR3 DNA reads TGTGCCAGCAGCTCTAGCGGGAGGGCGAATGAGCAGTTCTTC.

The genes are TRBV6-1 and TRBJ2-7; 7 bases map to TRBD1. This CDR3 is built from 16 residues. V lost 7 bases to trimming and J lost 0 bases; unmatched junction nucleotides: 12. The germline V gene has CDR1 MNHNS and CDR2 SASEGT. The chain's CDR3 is CASIKRQGESSYEQYF. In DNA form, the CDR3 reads TGTGCCAGCATCAAAAGGCAGGGGGAAAGCTCCTACGAGCAGTACTTC.

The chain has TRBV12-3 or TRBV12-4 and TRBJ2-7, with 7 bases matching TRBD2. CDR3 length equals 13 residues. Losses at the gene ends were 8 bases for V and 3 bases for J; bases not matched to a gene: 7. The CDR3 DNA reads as TGTGCCAGCCAGAGCGGGGACTACTACGAGCAGTACTTC. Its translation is CASQSGDYYEQYF.

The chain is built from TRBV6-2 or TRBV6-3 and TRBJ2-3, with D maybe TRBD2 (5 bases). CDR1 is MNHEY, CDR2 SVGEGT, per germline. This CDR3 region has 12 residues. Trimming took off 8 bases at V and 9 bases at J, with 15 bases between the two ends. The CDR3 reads CASRESGETQYF. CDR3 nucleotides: TGTGCCAGCCGTGAAAGCGGAGAGACGCAGTATTTT.